Below are 18 T cell receptor beta chains sequenced from a single sample in a study of cytomegalovirus exposure and HLA in healthy donors. 13 Jbeta primers and 60 Vbeta primers were used for the PCR. Sequenced by immunoSEQ multiplex PCR; TCRdb stores in-frame clones only, minus some. The sample lists about 130,000 clones, roughly 80% seen once, with under 4.5% in the top ten. Sequencing was performed on PBMCs. These receptors originate from a man between 18 and 29 years old in good health and CMV-seropositive.

The chain is built from TRBV5-3 and TRBJ1-4; 7 bases map to TRBD1. TRBV5-3 is known as an ORF, though its function is uncertain. V was pared by 4 bases and J by 4 bases, with 10 bases of the junction left unmatched. The CDR3 consists of 16 residues. CDR3 DNA: TGTGCCAGAAGCGGAAAGGACAGGCCTTATAATGAAAAACTGTTTTTT. This encodes CARSGKDRPYNEKLFF.

This chain connects TRBV5-4 to TRBJ2-1; tentatively, D is TRBD2 (5 bases). Trimming removed 0 bases at V and 8 bases at J, with 9 bases between. In germline, CDR1 is SGHNT, CDR2 YYREEE (reference sequence). This CDR3 is built from 13 residues. The CDR3 loop reads CASSLVWGDEQFF. The CDR3 nucleotides are TGTGCCAGCAGCTTGGTATGGGGAGATGAGCAGTTCTTC.

This clone was seen a single time. The chain has TRBV10-3 and TRBJ2-5; D unresolved. Near its end, the DNA agrees better with TRBJ2-7, so the J call may be wrong. The germline gives CDR1 ENHRY, CDR2 SYGVKD. The CDR3 runs to 14 residues. The CDR3 loop reads CAISGAPPSYEQYF. CDR3 coding DNA: TGTGCCATCAGTGGGGCACCCCCCTCCTACGAGCAGTACTTC.

CDR3 nucleotides: TGTGCCAGCAGTTTATTAAGGCCAGCGAACACAGATACGCAGTATTTT. This codes for CASSLLRPANTDTQYF. The rearrangement uses TRBV27 and TRBJ2-3; no clear D. The CDR3 has 16 amino acids. Germline CDR1 and CDR2: MNHEY and SMNVEV (reference sequence). Trimming pared 1 base from V and 2 bases from J, leaving 13 bases between.

The CDR3 bases are TGTGCCAGCAGTCCGGGACAGGGGGTTGGAGGCTACACCTTC. Protein product: CASSPGQGVGGYTF. J is TRBJ1-2 and V is TRBV27; 11 bases are shared with TRBD1. The germline V gene encodes CDR1 MNHEY and CDR2 SMNVEV (reference sequence). CDR3 size: 14 residues. The V and J ends lost 5 bases and 8 bases, in that order; junction bases with no gene match: 7.

With respect to this clone: Other DNA sequences in this specimen translate into the identical CDR3. The gene calls are TRBV7-2 and TRBJ1-3; unclear D gene. The V gene's germline CDR1 is SGHTA and CDR2 FQGNSA. The CDR3 consists of 14 residues. With 1 base removed from V and 0 bases from J, the gap between germline ends came to 4 bases. The CDR3 nucleotides read TGTGCCAGCAGCTTAGACAGCTCTGGAAACACCATATATTTT. Translation gives CASSLDSSGNTIYF.

The chain combines TRBV7-2 with TRBJ2-7; 7 bases align to TRBD2. This CDR3 has 15 residues. V was pared by 1 base and J by 0 bases, with 3 bases of the junction left unmatched. In germline, CDR1 is SGHTA, CDR2 FQGNSA. The CDR3 DNA reads TGTGCCAGCAGCTTAGAAGCGGGAAGCTCCTACGAGCAGTACTTC. It encodes CASSLEAGSSYEQYF. Full variable domain (outside the CDR3, taken from reference TRBV7-2 and TRBJ2-7): GAGVSQSPSNKVTEKGKDVELRCDPISGHTALYWYRQSLGQGLEFLIYFQGNSAPDKSGLPSDRFSAERTGGSVSTLTIQRTQQEDSAVYLCASSLEAGSSYEQYFGPGTRLTVT.

The chain recombines TRBV2 with TRBJ2-7, with TRBD2 identical over 7 bases. Losses at the gene ends were 6 bases for V and 13 bases for J; bases not matched to a gene: 24. Looked up from germline, CDR1 is SNHLY and CDR2 is FYNNEI. This CDR3 region has 16 residues. The CDR3 sequence is CASSPHGTTGVGPSYF. The DNA of the CDR3 is TGTGCCAGCAGCCCTCACGGGACTACGGGGGTTGGTCCCTCTTACTTC.

The rearrangement joins TRBV7-6 to TRBJ2-7; 7 positions agree with TRBD2. CDR1 SGHVS and CDR2 FNYEAQ come from the germline V gene. With V trimmed by 8 bases and J by 2 bases, 9 bases remained unmatched. The CDR3 extends over 14 amino acids. The CDR3 region is CASVKDGGTYEQYF. For the CDR3, the DNA is TGTGCCAGCGTGAAAGACGGGGGGACCTACGAGCAGTACTTC.

A remark on this clone: The junction and the germline gene differ at one end; a read error may be behind it. CDR3 region: CTSSPGPGGQGNEKLFF. The CDR3 DNA follows: TGTACCAGCAGCCCCGGCCCGGGGGGGCAGGGGAATGAAAAACTGTTTTTT. The V gene is TRBV5-4, the J gene TRBJ1-4, with a tentative D call TRBD1 (6 bases). This CDR3 region has 17 residues. Germline CDR1 is SGHNT and CDR2 is YYREEE (reference sequence).

The genes are TRBV10-1 and TRBJ1-1; tentatively, D is TRBD1 (6 bases). V lost 3 bases and J 8 bases, leaving 13 bases between the germline ends. CDR1 and CDR2 from the germline V gene are WNHNN and SYGVQD (reference sequence). This CDR3 is built from 13 residues. CDR3 bases: TGCGCCAGCAGTGATCAGACAGGCAGGGAAGCTTTCTTT. Its protein product is CASSDQTGREAFF.

The rearrangement joins TRBV9 to TRBJ2-2; D is perhaps TRBD2 (5 bases). Germline V gene lookup returns CDR1 SGDLS and CDR2 YYNGEE. This CDR3 is 16 amino acids long. Trimming left V 0 bases short and J 4 bases short, with 13 bases between. The CDR3 region is CASSVGGRGSTGELFF. As DNA, the CDR3 is TGTGCCAGCAGCGTAGGAGGCCGGGGTAGCACCGGGGAGCTGTTTTTT. The whole variable domain, filled in from reference TRBV9 and TRBJ2-2, reads DSGVTQTPKHLITATGQRVTLRCSPRSGDLSVYWYQQSLDQGLQFLIQYYNGEERAKGNILERFSAQQFPDLHSELNLSSLELGDSALYFCASSVGGRGSTGELFFGEGSRLTVL.

CDR3 sequence (DNA): TGTGCCAGCAGCGTCGGTGGTTTGGGGACAGCGAAATCCTACGAGCAGTACTTC. Its protein is CASSVGGLGTAKSYEQYF. The genes are TRBV9 and TRBJ2-7, with 7 nucleotides matching TRBD1. The CDR3 has 18 amino acids. The germline V gene encodes CDR1 SGDLS and CDR2 YYNGEE. Trimming removed 2 bases from V and 1 base from J; junction bases left unmatched: 15.

The chain carries TRBV6-6 and TRBJ2-3; a possible D gene is TRBD1 (6 bases). The CDR3 has 16 amino acids. V lost 2 bases, J lost 2 bases, and 14 bases lay in between. Germline V gives CDR1 MNHNY, CDR2 SVGAGI (reference sequence). CDR3 sequence reads: CASSYEGDTYTDTQYF. CDR3 sequence (DNA): TGTGCCAGCAGTTACGAAGGGGACACCTACACAGATACGCAGTATTTT.

This clone was seen only once. The genes are TRBV6-1 and TRBJ2-2, with D tentatively TRBD1 (5 bases). V was trimmed by 3 bases and J by 5 bases, leaving 19 bases between them. Germline CDR1 and CDR2: MNHNS and SASEGT. This CDR3 spans 17 amino acids. Here the CDR3 reads CASSDPSPGSGTGELFF. Written as DNA, the CDR3 is TGTGCCAGCAGTGACCCATCCCCAGGGTCTGGGACCGGGGAGCTGTTTTTT.

Here the CDR3 reads CASGGGVEGSTGELFF. For the CDR3, the DNA is TGTGCCAGCGGCGGAGGGGTGGAGGGGAGTACCGGGGAGCTGTTTTTT. The chain joins TRBV9 to TRBJ2-2; D is perhaps TRBD2 (6 bases). CDR1 is SGDLS, CDR2 YYNGEE, per germline. Trimming took off 7 bases at V and 5 bases at J, with 21 bases between the two ends. This CDR3 has 16 amino acids.

To note about this clone: Sequence at one end of the junction differs from germline and may be a read error. V is TRBV7-9 and J is TRBJ2-7; 10 nucleotides match TRBD2. CDR3 length equals 16 residues. Germline V gene lookup returns CDR1 SEHNR and CDR2 FQNEAQ (reference sequence). The CDR3 bases are TGTTCCAGCAGCTTTAAGCGGGGGGGCTCTCGGGACGAGCAGTACTTC. Amino acid sequence: CSSSFKRGGSRDEQYF.

The chain uses TRBV6-1 and TRBJ2-7, with D possibly matching TRBD1 (6 bases). The ends were cut back, 5 bases at V and 5 bases at J, with 13 bases in the middle. This CDR3 contains 13 residues. Germline V gives CDR1 MNHNS, CDR2 SASEGT. CDR3 residues: CASSKQNRDEQYF. CDR3 coding DNA: TGTGCCAGCAGTAAGCAGAACAGGGACGAGCAGTACTTC.